These 10 T cell receptor beta chains originate from one sample sequenced in a study of cytomegalovirus exposure and HLA in healthy donors. The protocol was immunoSEQ multiplex PCR, while the TCRdb copy is restricted to in-frame clones and leaves out a portion. The sample has about 89,000 clones, roughly 84% seen once. Sequencing input: PBMCs. The receptors here all came from a woman in her late teens or twenties in good health and CMV-seropositive.

The gene calls are TRBV27 and TRBJ2-3, with TRBD1 matching over 12 bases. This CDR3 comprises 17 residues. Unmatched junction bases numbered 10, after V lost 3 bases and J lost 6 bases. Per germline, CDR1 MNHEY and CDR2 SMNVEV (reference sequence). For the CDR3, the DNA is TGTGCCAGCAGTTTCGGCAGAGGGACAGGGGGCTTGGATACGCAGTATTTT. Amino acid sequence: CASSFGRGTGGLDTQYF.

The J gene is TRBJ1-4, the V gene TRBV10-3; perhaps TRBD1 as D (6 bases). V lost 6 bases and J 8 bases, leaving 16 bases between the germline ends. In germline, CDR1 is ENHRY, CDR2 SYGVKD. The CDR3 covers 14 residues. The CDR3, as DNA: TGTGCCATCAGGGGGGCGAGTGGGGAAGAAAAACTGTTTTTT. It specifies CAIRGASGEEKLFF.

A word on this clone: Other DNA sequences from this sample encode an identical CDR3 as well. V is TRBV7-2 and J is TRBJ2-2, with TRBD1 identical over 7 bases. V gave up 0 bases and J gave up 1 base; unmatched junction bases: 2. The germline gives CDR1 SGHTA, CDR2 FQGNSA. The CDR3 spans 16 residues. The CDR3 region is CASSLASGGNTGELFF. CDR3 nucleotides: TGTGCCAGCAGCTTAGCTTCAGGGGGGAACACCGGGGAGCTGTTTTTT.

The chain couples TRBV7-3 to TRBJ2-5; D is unresolved. The CDR3 runs 13 residues. Germline V gene lookup returns CDR1 SGHTA and CDR2 FQGTGA. V was clipped by 2 bases and J by 7 bases, with 11 bases between them. CDR3 coding DNA: TGTGCCAGCAGCTTATCGGGTACTGGGACCCAGTACTTC. It yields the protein CASSLSGTGTQYF.

J is TRBJ1-6 and V is TRBV5-6; 7 positions match TRBD1. From germline, CDR1 is SGHDT and CDR2 YYEEEE. V shed 3 bases and J 4 bases; nucleotides not matched to a gene: 10. CDR3 length: 17 amino acids. CDR3 DNA: TGTGCCAGCAGCTCGACTGCACGACAGGGATATAATTCACCCCTCCACTTT. Its translation is CASSSTARQGYNSPLHF.

CDR3 in amino acids: CASSSPAGLGSGYTF. CDR3 coding DNA: TGTGCCAGCAGCTCCCCGGCGGGCCTAGGTTCTGGCTACACCTTC. The genes are TRBV9 and TRBJ1-2; no clear D. Trimming shortened V by 4 bases and J by 7 bases, and 20 bases separated the two germline ends. CDR1 and CDR2 from the germline V gene are SGDLS and YYNGEE. This CDR3 spans 15 amino acids.

The chain uses TRBV4-3 and TRBJ1-2, with a weak D call TRBD1 (6 bases). Germline lookup yields CDR1 LGHNA and CDR2 YSLEER. This CDR3 region has 14 residues. V was cut by 0 bases and J by 4 bases, with 9 bases left in between. The CDR3 loop reads CASSQDQGPYGYTF. The DNA for the CDR3 is TGCGCCAGCAGCCAAGATCAGGGGCCCTATGGCTACACCTTC.

This chain joins TRBV5-1 and TRBJ2-7; 7 nucleotides line up with TRBD1. The CDR3 has 12 amino acids. Trimming cost V 4 bases and J 6 bases; bases outside gene matches: 4. Per germline, CDR1 SGHRS and CDR2 YFSETQ. The CDR3 DNA is TGCGCCAGCAGCATTGACAGGGTCGAGCAGTACTTC. The encoded protein is CASSIDRVEQYF. Filled out from reference TRBV5-1 and TRBJ2-7, the complete variable domain reads KAGVTQTPRYLIKTRGQQVTLSCSPISGHRSVSWYQQTPGQGLQFLFEYFSETQRNKGNFPGRFSGRQFSNSRSEMNVSTLELGDSALYLCASSIDRVEQYFGPGTRLTVT.

The rearrangement links TRBV6-5 to TRBJ1-2; weak D call: TRBD1 (6 bases). The CDR3 consists of 15 residues. Germline CDR1 reads MNHEY; CDR2 reads SVGAGI. V was cut by 3 bases and J by 8 bases, with 19 bases left in between. The CDR3 loop is CASSYEASGAQGYTF. The CDR3 nucleotides are TGTGCCAGCAGTTATGAAGCTTCAGGGGCGCAAGGCTACACCTTC.

The CDR3 sequence is CASSTLPTAQWGYTF. The CDR3 DNA follows: TGTGCCAGCAGTACCCTCCCGACAGCACAGTGGGGCTACACCTTC. This chain connects TRBV28 to TRBJ1-2; possible D gene TRBD1, 5 bases. CDR1 is MDHEN and CDR2 is SYDVKM in the germline V gene. The CDR3 totals 15 residues. The V gene lost 5 bases and the J gene lost 8 bases, with 21 bases spanning the gap.